These 21 T cell receptor beta chains were all obtained from the same sample, sequenced in a study of cytomegalovirus exposure and HLA in healthy donors. PCR primers comprised 60 Vbeta and 13 Jbeta primers. Using immunoSEQ multiplex PCR, the repertoire was profiled, and TCRdb retains in-frame clones only, with some absent. The sample has some 90,000 clones; 76% are singletons. The sequencing sample was made of PBMCs. Receptors were obtained from a man aged 40-55 years in good health and CMV-seronegative.

This chain links TRBV25-1 with TRBJ2-6; TRBD1 matches 7 bases. V was pared by 5 bases and J by 0 bases, with 7 bases of the junction left unmatched. The CDR3 loop spans 17 amino acids. Germline values: CDR1 MGHDK, CDR2 SYGVNS. DNA of the CDR3: TGTGCCAGCAGTCGGACAGGCCGATTCTCTGGGGCCAACGTCCTGACTTTC. It translates to CASSRTGRFSGANVLTF.

This clone was observed a few times. The chain combines TRBV4-2 with TRBJ2-5, with D maybe TRBD1 (5 bases). With 0 bases removed from V and 4 bases from J, the gap between germline ends came to 12 bases. Germline V CDR1 and CDR2: LGHNA, YNFKEQ. The CDR3 sequence is 15 residues long. This chain's CDR3 is CASSQERGQGETQYF. CDR3 nucleotide sequence: TGTGCCAGCAGCCAAGAGCGTGGGCAGGGAGAGACCCAGTACTTC.

Written as DNA, the CDR3 is TGTGCCTGGAGTGCGGGGTCCTCTGGAAACACCATATATTTT. It yields the protein CAWSAGSSGNTIYF. V and J are TRBV30 and TRBJ1-3; D remains unclear. The germline gives CDR1 GTSNPN, CDR2 SVGIG (reference sequence). Trimming took off 1 base at V and 0 bases at J, with 7 bases between the two ends. This CDR3 is 14 amino acids long.

The rearrangement joins TRBV7-2 to TRBJ1-3; TRBD1 matches at 9 bases. Trimming cost V 5 bases and J 0 bases; bases outside gene matches: 8. The CDR3 contains 17 residues. In germline, CDR1 is SGHTA, CDR2 FQGNSA. The chain's CDR3 is CASSGRTGDSSGNTIYF. In DNA form, the CDR3 reads TGTGCCAGCAGCGGGCGGACAGGGGATAGCTCTGGAAACACCATATATTTT.

The chain links TRBV2 to TRBJ2-3; D is ambiguous. CDR3 length equals 13 residues. Trimming removed 3 bases from V and 0 bases from J, with 4 bases in between. Germline V lookup: CDR1 SNHLY, CDR2 FYNNEI. CDR3 DNA sequence: TGTGCCAGCAGTGAGGAGAGCACAGATACGCAGTATTTT. This codes for CASSEESTDTQYF.

The J gene is TRBJ2-1, the V gene TRBV6-1, with TRBD1 identical over 7 bases. V trimming: 6 bases; J trimming: 7 bases; junction bases outside the gene matches: 0. Looked up from germline, CDR1 is MNHNS and CDR2 is SASEGT. The CDR3 spans 11 residues. The CDR3 coding sequence is TGTGCCAGCAGCAGGGGGAATGAGCAGTTCTTC. Its protein is CASSRGNEQFF.

The chain uses TRBV13 and TRBJ1-5; 8 bases are a match to TRBD1. This CDR3 is 13 amino acids long. CDR1 is PRHDT and CDR2 is FYEKMQ in the germline V gene (reference sequence). Trimming removed 5 bases from V and 7 bases from J; junction bases left unmatched: 4. The CDR3 sequence: CASSRTGKQPQHF. The CDR3 nucleotides read TGTGCCAGCAGCCGGACAGGGAAACAGCCCCAGCATTTT.

The J gene is TRBJ1-2, the V gene TRBV7-2, with 7 nucleotides matching TRBD1. J was trimmed by 4 bases and V by 4 bases; bases with no gene match: 6. From germline, CDR1 is SGHTA and CDR2 FQGNSA. This CDR3 comprises 14 residues. CDR3 loop: CASSSEQGSYGYTF. CDR3 nucleotide sequence: TGTGCCAGCAGCTCGGAACAGGGGAGCTATGGCTACACCTTC.

V and J are TRBV9 and TRBJ2-3, with D maybe TRBD2 (7 bases). This CDR3 contains 16 residues. Trimming cost V 2 bases and J 2 bases, with 15 bases left between them. Germline values: CDR1 SGDLS, CDR2 YYNGEE. In DNA, the CDR3 is TGTGCCAGCAGCGTCCTAAGGGGGACTAACACAGATACGCAGTATTTT. Its translation is CASSVLRGTNTDTQYF.

In DNA, the CDR3 is TGCGCCAGCAGCTGGGACCTGGGACTGAGCTCTGGAAACACCATATATTTT. It codes for CASSWDLGLSSGNTIYF. The chain joins TRBV5-1 to TRBJ1-3, with a possible D match to TRBD1 (5 bases). V lost 3 bases and J lost 0, with 16 bases in between. The V gene's germline CDR1 is SGHRS and CDR2 YFSETQ. The CDR3 consists of 17 residues.

The rearrangement links TRBV5-6 to TRBJ1-5; D is undetermined. This CDR3 is 15 amino acids long. From germline, CDR1 is SGHDT and CDR2 YYEEEE. Trimming took off 0 bases at V and 0 bases at J, with 7 bases between the two ends. The CDR3 sequence is CASSLGLNSNQPQHF. CDR3 bases: TGTGCCAGCAGCTTGGGGCTGAATAGCAATCAGCCCCAGCATTTT.

The sample holds one count of this clone. Other DNA sequences within the sample encode an identical CDR3. This chain joins TRBV29-1 and TRBJ2-3; D is unclear. V was cut by 3 bases and J by 7 bases, with 17 bases left in between. The germline V gene has CDR1 SQVTM and CDR2 ANQGSEA. CDR3 length equals 14 residues. CDR3 region: CSVDPRGQRNTQYF. In DNA form, the CDR3 reads TGCAGCGTTGATCCAAGAGGCCAACGGAATACGCAGTATTTT.

The gene calls are TRBV19 and TRBJ1-2, with TRBD1 identical over 7 bases. CDR1 and CDR2 from the germline V gene are LNHDA and SQIVND (reference sequence). The CDR3 is 17 residues long. V lost 5 bases, J lost 4 bases, and 16 bases stayed unmatched. The CDR3 here is CASSPTGRPSPSYGYTF. The CDR3 DNA follows: TGTGCCAGTAGTCCGACAGGGCGTCCCAGTCCCTCCTATGGCTACACCTTC.

The chain links TRBV7-6 to TRBJ2-7; 9 bases map to TRBD2. Germline V gene sequence: CDR1 SGHVS, CDR2 FNYEAQ. The CDR3 extends over 18 amino acids. The ends lost 1 base at V and 5 bases at J; junction bases unmatched: 15. The CDR3, as DNA: TGTGCCAGCAGCTTAGGACCCCAGGGCGGGGGGGCTTTCAACGAGCAGTACTTC. Its translation: CASSLGPQGGGAFNEQYF.

The chain joins TRBV5-1 to TRBJ2-1; 9 nucleotides line up with TRBD2. Germline loops: CDR1 SGHRS, CDR2 YFSETQ. The CDR3 runs 15 residues. With V trimmed by 4 bases and J by 6 bases, 8 bases remained unmatched. The CDR3 sequence: CASSDGTSLANEQFF. The CDR3 region has the DNA TGCGCCAGCAGCGATGGGACTAGCCTTGCCAATGAGCAGTTCTTC.

V usage is TRBV19 and J usage is TRBJ2-3; 9 positions match TRBD1. Germline V lookup: CDR1 LNHDA, CDR2 SQIVND (reference sequence). V trimming: 6 bases; J trimming: 3 bases; junction bases outside the gene matches: 4. The CDR3 is 14 residues long. The CDR3 coding sequence is TGTGCCAGTAGACTCGGACAGGGGACAGATACGCAGTATTTT. It translates to CASRLGQGTDTQYF. The full variable domain, completed using reference TRBV19 and TRBJ2-3, is DGGITQSPKYLFRKEGQNVTLSCEQNLNHDAMYWYRQDPGQGLRLIYYSQIVNDFQKGDIAEGYSVSREKKESFPLTVTSAQKNPTAFYLCASRLGQGTDTQYFGPGTRLTVL.

CDR3 sequence: CASSYHLQGMDQPQHF. DNA of the CDR3: TGTGCCAGCAGTTACCATCTACAGGGTATGGATCAGCCCCAGCATTTT. The chain couples TRBV6-6 to TRBJ1-5; tentatively, D is TRBD1 (6 bases). The germline V and J ends were trimmed by 2 bases and 5 bases, with 16 bases remaining between them. The CDR3 has 16 residues. The germline CDR1 and CDR2 sequences are MNHNY and SVGAGI (reference sequence).

V usage is TRBV6-1 and J usage is TRBJ2-3; 11 positions agree with TRBD2. Germline V gene data show CDR1 as MNHNS and CDR2 as SASEGT. This CDR3 is built from 14 residues. The ends lost 5 bases at V and 7 bases at J; junction bases unmatched: 5. CDR3 bases: TGTGCCAGCAGTCCTACTAGCGGGGGAAATACGCAGTATTTT. Protein sequence: CASSPTSGGNTQYF.

The J gene is TRBJ2-7, the V gene TRBV25-1; D is ambiguous. V dropped 5 bases and J dropped 9 bases, with 11 bases sitting between them. The germline V gene encodes CDR1 MGHDK and CDR2 SYGVNS. The CDR3 is 11 amino acids. DNA of the CDR3: TGTGCCAGCAGTTTACAGAGCATGCAGTACTTC. As protein: CASSLQSMQYF.

The V call is TRBV5-4, the J call TRBJ2-7, with TRBD2 matching 7 bases. V was clipped by 2 bases and J by 3 bases; unmatched bases: 5. The CDR3 consists of 14 residues. The germline V gene encodes CDR1 SGHNT and CDR2 YYREEE (reference sequence). The CDR3 DNA reads TGTGCCAGCAGCTTAGCGGGGAGTCACTACGAGCAGTACTTC. Its protein is CASSLAGSHYEQYF.

V gene TRBV6-5 combines with J gene TRBJ2-3; D gene uncertain. Germline CDR1 and CDR2: MNHEY and SVGAGI. The CDR3 spans 16 residues. V was cut by 2 bases and J by 0 bases, with 12 bases left in between. The CDR3, as DNA: TGTGCCAGCAGTTACCTTATGACAACTAGCACAGATACGCAGTATTTT. Residues: CASSYLMTTSTDTQYF.